The clone carrying this TCR beta chain appeared a few times. The antigen is unknown. Library input was about 2.2 micrograms of DNA from cryopreserved PBMCs. Germline V lookup: CDR1 MNHNS, CDR2 SASEGT. The CDR3 sequence is 11 residues long. The ends were cut back, 2 bases at V and 2 bases at J, with 0 bases in the middle. Using immunoSEQ multiplex PCR, the repertoire was profiled, and TCRdb retains in-frame clones only, with some absent. The data contain 95,000 to 100,000 clones, almost 80% of them singletons. These data come from a study of cytotoxic CD8 clonotypes in ibrutinib-treated CLL. Whole-study findings and limits: Baseline clonality, higher than in age-matched healthy donors, tracked circulating CD8+ T-cell counts. Among the clonotypes, public ones were uncommon and contracted or held stable on treatment. Higher clonality was seen at ibrutinib response and a return toward baseline at progression.

The receptor was isolated from a human donor with chronic lymphocytic leukemia. The source was PBMCs, collected after 12 months of ibrutinib treatment. The rearrangement joins TRBV6-1 to TRBJ1-2; D not resolved. The CDR3, as DNA: TGTGCCAGCAGTGAAAACTATGGCTACACCTTC. This gives the protein CASSENYGYTF.